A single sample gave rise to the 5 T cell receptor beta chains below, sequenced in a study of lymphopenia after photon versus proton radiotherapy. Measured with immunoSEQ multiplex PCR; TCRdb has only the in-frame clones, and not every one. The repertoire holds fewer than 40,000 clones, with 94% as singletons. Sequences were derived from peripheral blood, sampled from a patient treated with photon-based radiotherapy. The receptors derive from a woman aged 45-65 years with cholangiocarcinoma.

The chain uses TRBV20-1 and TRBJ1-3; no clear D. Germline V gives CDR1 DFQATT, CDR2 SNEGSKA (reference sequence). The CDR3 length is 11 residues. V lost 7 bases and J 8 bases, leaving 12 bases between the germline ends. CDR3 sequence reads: CSVCSWDTIYF. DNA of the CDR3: TGCAGTGTCTGCTCATGGGACACCATATATTTT.

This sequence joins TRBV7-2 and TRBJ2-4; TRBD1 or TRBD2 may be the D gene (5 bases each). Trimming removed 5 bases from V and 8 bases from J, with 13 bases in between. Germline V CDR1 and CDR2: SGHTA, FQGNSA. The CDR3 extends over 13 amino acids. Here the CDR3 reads CASSPQRGDIQYF. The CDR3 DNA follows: TGTGCCAGCAGCCCTCAAAGGGGAGACATTCAGTACTTC.

DNA for the CDR3: TGTGCCAGCAGCCCGACAGGGGACCTATACAATGAGCAGTTCTTC. Protein sequence: CASSPTGDLYNEQFF. The chain is built from TRBV11-2 and TRBJ2-1; TRBD1 matches 8 bases. The ends lost 5 bases at V and 4 bases at J; junction bases unmatched: 7. The germline V gene encodes CDR1 SGHAT and CDR2 FQNNGV. The CDR3 has 15 amino acids.

The CDR3 loop is CASKQGKYSNQPQHF. The CDR3 region has the DNA TGTGCCAGCAAACAGGGAAAATATAGCAATCAGCCCCAGCATTTT. J is TRBJ1-5 and V is TRBV19; TRBD1 is a possible D gene (6 bases). Germline V CDR1 and CDR2: LNHDA, SQIVND (reference sequence). V lost 9 bases, J lost 0 bases, and 15 bases lay in between. The CDR3 spans 15 residues. Combining the CDR3 with reference TRBV19 and TRBJ1-5 gives the whole variable domain DGGITQSPKYLFRKEGQNVTLSCEQNLNHDAMYWYRQDPGQGLRLIYYSQIVNDFQKGDIAEGYSVSREKKESFPLTVTSAQKNPTAFYLCASKQGKYSNQPQHFGDGTRLSIL.

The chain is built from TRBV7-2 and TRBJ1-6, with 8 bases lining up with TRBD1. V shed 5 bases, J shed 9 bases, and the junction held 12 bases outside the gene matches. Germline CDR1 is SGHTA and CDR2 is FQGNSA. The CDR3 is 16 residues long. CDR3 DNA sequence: TGTGCCAGCAGCCAAGAGCCCAGGGGGCAGGGTTCACCCCTCCACTTT. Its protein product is CASSQEPRGQGSPLHF.